This TCR beta chain was obtained from a study of cytomegalovirus exposure and HLA in healthy donors. General observations from the study: A cluster of highly shared sequence variants was likely a sequencing artifact.

Amplification used 60 Vbeta primers and 13 Jbeta primers. Some clones are missing from TCRdb's copy, which holds only in-frame ones; the method was immunoSEQ multiplex PCR. The sample carries under 250,000 clones, nearly 80% recorded once. Concerning this clone itself: The antigen remains undetermined.

Trimming took off 1 base at V and 5 bases at J, with 14 bases between the two ends. From germline, CDR1 is SGHAT and CDR2 FQNNGV. The CDR3 runs 16 residues. While unrecorded immune exposures were likely, the donors were nominally healthy when sampled. This sequence was found in a male donor in good health and CMV-seronegative. The specimen sequenced was PBMCs. The V call is TRBV11-2, the J call TRBJ2-2, with D perhaps matching TRBD1 (6 bases). Written as DNA, the CDR3 is TGTGCCAGCAGCTTAGGCCCAGGACAGCAAACCGGGGAGCTGTTTTTT. It translates to CASSLGPGQQTGELFF.